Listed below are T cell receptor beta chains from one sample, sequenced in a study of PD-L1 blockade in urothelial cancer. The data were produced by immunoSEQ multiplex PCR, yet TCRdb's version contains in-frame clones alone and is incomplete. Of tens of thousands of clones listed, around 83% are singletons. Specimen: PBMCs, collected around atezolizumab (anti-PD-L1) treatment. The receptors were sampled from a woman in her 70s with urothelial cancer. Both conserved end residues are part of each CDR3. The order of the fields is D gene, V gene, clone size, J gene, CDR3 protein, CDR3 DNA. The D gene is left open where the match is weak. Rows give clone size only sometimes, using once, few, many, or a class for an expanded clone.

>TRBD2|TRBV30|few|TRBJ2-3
CAWTQLASGTDTQYF
TGTGCCTGGACCCAACTAGCGTCTGGGACAGATACGCAGTATTTT
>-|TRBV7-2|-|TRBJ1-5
CASSLAGGTGQPQHF
TGTGCCAGCAGCTTAGCGGGGGGAACGGGACAGCCCCAGCATTTT
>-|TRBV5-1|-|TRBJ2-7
CASSRDIVPYEQYF
TGCGCCAGCAGTCGGGACATCGTCCCCTACGAGCAGTACTTC
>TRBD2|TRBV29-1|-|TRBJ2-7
CSAGTSGGDEQYF
TGCAGCGCTGGGACTAGCGGGGGGGACGAGCAGTACTTC
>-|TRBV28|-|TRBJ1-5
CASSTAGGGNQPQHF
TGTGCCAGCAGTACGGCGGGTGGTGGCAATCAGCCCCAGCATTTT
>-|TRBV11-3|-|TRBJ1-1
CASSLAGVGTEAFF
TGTGCCAGCAGCTTAGCCGGGGTTGGCACTGAAGCTTTCTTT
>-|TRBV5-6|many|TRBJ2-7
CASSWEQVSSYEQYF
TGTGCCAGCAGCTGGGAACAGGTGTCCTCCTACGAGCAGTACTTC
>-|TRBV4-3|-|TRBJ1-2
CASSQVGGNYGYTF
TGCGCCAGCAGCCAAGTGGGGGGAAACTATGGCTACACCTTC
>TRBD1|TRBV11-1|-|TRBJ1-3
CASSSTGDSGNTIYF
TGTGCCAGCAGCTCGACAGGGGACTCTGGAAACACCATATATTTT
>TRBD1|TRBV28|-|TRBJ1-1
CASSLLDRPNTEAFF
TGTGCCAGCAGTTTATTGGACAGGCCAAACACTGAAGCTTTCTTT
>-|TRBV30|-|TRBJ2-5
CAWSDGLYLQETQYF
TGTGCCTGGAGTGACGGACTATACCTTCAAGAGACCCAGTACTTC
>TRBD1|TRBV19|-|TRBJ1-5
CASRPRTGFYQPQHF
TGTGCCAGTAGACCCCGGACAGGTTTTTATCAGCCCCAGCATTTT
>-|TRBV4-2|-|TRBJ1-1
CASSHPGYQGGAFF
TGTGCCAGCAGCCATCCGGGATACCAAGGAGGAGCTTTCTTT
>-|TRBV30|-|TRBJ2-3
CAWSINWEDTQYF
TGTGCCTGGAGTATAAACTGGGAGGATACGCAGTATTTT
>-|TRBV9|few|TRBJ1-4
CASSAYGGEKLFF
TGTGCCAGCAGCGCTTACGGGGGTGAAAAACTGTTTTTT
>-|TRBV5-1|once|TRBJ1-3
CASSLSNAGNTIYF
TGCGCCAGCAGCTTAAGTAATGCGGGAAACACCATATATTTT
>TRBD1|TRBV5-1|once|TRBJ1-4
CASSPMGGQDNEKLFF
TGCGCCAGCAGCCCGATGGGGGGACAGGACAATGAAAAACTGTTTTTT
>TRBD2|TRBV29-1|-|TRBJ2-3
CSAPRTSGRADTQYF
TGCAGCGCCCCAAGGACTAGCGGGAGGGCAGATACGCAGTATTTT
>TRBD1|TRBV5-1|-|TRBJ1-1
CASSLRQGMNTEAFF
TGCGCCAGCAGCTTGAGACAGGGGATGAACACTGAAGCTTTCTTT
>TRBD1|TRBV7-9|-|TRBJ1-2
CASATVAGGYSDYGYTF
TGTGCCAGCGCCACCGTGGCAGGGGGCTATTCGGACTATGGCTACACCTTC